The rows below give T cell receptor beta chains drawn from one sample of a study of neurological immune-mediated disorders. TCRdb re-analysed the 5' RACE reads in MiXCR, keeping a single row per CDR3 protein. The sample carries 55,000 to 75,000 distinct CDR3 sequences, more than 9.5% recorded once. The specimen sequenced was PBMCs. These receptors were obtained from an older woman with HTLV-1-associated myelopathy (HAM/TSP). CDR3s include the opening cysteine and the closing phenylalanine or tryptophan. A D gene is named only where the DNA matches it firmly. Clone size appears in some rows only: once, few, many, or a class for an expanded clone.

TRBV3-1	TRBJ2-2	NA	NA	TGTGCCATCCGGGGGGCCGCGAACACCGGGGAGCTGTTTTTT	CAIRGAANTGELFF
TRBV15	TRBJ2-5	NA	many	TGTGCCACCAGCAGACCACAGGGTTATCAAGAGACCCAGTACTTC	CATSRPQGYQETQYF
TRBV6-5	TRBJ1-5	NA	many	TGTGCCAGCAGTACCAGACAGAGCTATCAGCCCCAGCATTTT	CASSTRQSYQPQHF
TRBV28	TRBJ1-1	NA	many	TGTGCCAGCAGTTTAGGCCTTGGTGGTATCACTGAAGCTTTCTTT	CASSLGLGGITEAFF
TRBV5-1	TRBJ2-1	NA	many	TGCGCCAGCAGCTTCCGCACCACCAAACGGGAGCAGTTCTTC	CASSFRTTKREQFF
TRBV20-1	TRBJ2-7	NA	many	TGCAGTGCTAGCGCCATCGGGTGGGAGCGCTCCTACGAGCAGTACTTC	CSASAIGWERSYEQYF
TRBV5-1	TRBJ2-7	NA	many	TGCGCCAGCAGCTTACGGGACCCCTACGAGCAGTACTTC	CASSLRDPYEQYF
TRBV4-1	TRBJ2-5	TRBD2	many	TGCGCCAGCAGCCGAGGGAGAGGGGGGACTAGCGGCCAAGAGACCCAGTACTTC	CASSRGRGGTSGQETQYF
TRBV7-7	TRBJ2-2	TRBD2	few	TGTGCTAGCCGACCGCCTCCAGCGGGAGCGGACACCGGGGAGCTGTTTTTT	CASRPPPAGADTGELFF
TRBV28	TRBJ2-3	TRBD2	many	TGTGCCAGCATTCCTTATGGTAGCGGGGGGTACGGCACAGATACGCAGTATTTT	CASIPYGSGGYGTDTQYF
TRBV9	TRBJ2-3	NA	many	TGTGCCAGCAGCAGCTCCGGAAAAACAGCACGCACAGATACGCAGTATTTT	CASSSSGKTARTDTQYF
TRBV5-5	TRBJ2-3	NA	NA	TGTGAAAGCAGCAAGGCGGGTGGCCCCACGGCAGATACGCAGTATTTT	CESSKAGGPTADTQYF
TRBV4-1	TRBJ2-7	NA	many	TGCGCCAGCAGCCAAGGGCGCGAGCAGTACTTC	CASSQGREQYF
TRBV7-9	TRBJ2-5	NA	many	TGTGCCAGCAGCCCGGACCTGGCGGAGACCCAGTACTTC	CASSPDLAETQYF
TRBV28	TRBJ1-5	TRBD1	NA	TGTGCCAGCAGTTCCGGGAAGCCCTCGGGACAGATAAATCAGCCCCAGCATTTT	CASSSGKPSGQINQPQHF
TRBV7-3	TRBJ2-7	NA	many	TGTGCCAGCAGCTTAATGGGGGGCTCCGAGCAGTACTTC	CASSLMGGSEQYF
TRBV20-1	TRBJ2-3	TRBD2	many	TGCAGTGCGGATGACCCGGAGCGGGGAGCAGATACGCAGTATTTT	CSADDPERGADTQYF
TRBV6-1	TRBJ2-2	NA	many	TGTGCCAGCAGTGACCTCGTGGCGACCGGGGAGCTGTTTTTT	CASSDLVATGELFF
TRBV15	TRBJ1-2	NA	many	TGTGCCACCAGCAGGATCCGGGACACAGGCTACACCTTC	CATSRIRDTGYTF
TRBV5-8	TRBJ2-5	NA	many	TGTGCCAGCAGCTTGGGCGCGACAGGGAGGGAGACCCAGTACTTC	CASSLGATGRETQYF
TRBV10-3	TRBJ2-3	TRBD1	NA	TGTGCCACCGGACAGGACACAGATACGCAGTATTTT	CATGQDTDTQYF
TRBV12-5	TRBJ2-3	TRBD1	many	TGTGCTAGTGGTCAGGGGGGCACAGATACGCAGTATTTT	CASGQGGTDTQYF
TRBV10-3	TRBJ1-2	NA	many	TGTGCCATCAGTGATCGGGGATCGAACTATGGCTACACCTTC	CAISDRGSNYGYTF
TRBV4-1	TRBJ2-1	TRBD2	many	TGCGCCAGCAGCCAAGGGGAGCGGGGGATCGGTGAGCAGTTCTTC	CASSQGERGIGEQFF
TRBV20-1	TRBJ2-7	NA	NA	TGCAGTGCTAGTTGGGGGCCCATGGGCGAGCAGTACTTC	CSASWGPMGEQYF
TRBV5-1	TRBJ2-1	NA	many	NA	CASSLVGPGSAGLDEQFF
TRBV20-1	TRBJ1-1	NA	many	TGCAGGGGGAGGCGGGGCACTGAAGCTTTCTTT	CRGRRGTEAFF
TRBV5-1	TRBJ2-1	NA	NA	TGCGCCAGCAGCTTGGCTGGGATTGACAATGAGCAGTTCTTC	CASSLAGIDNEQFF
TRBV5-1	TRBJ2-3	NA	many	TGCGCCAGCAGCTTGGCCCGGCGGGGTGACACAGATACGCAGTATTTT	CASSLARRGDTDTQYF
TRBV20-1	TRBJ2-3	NA	many	TGCAGTGCTAGCGGGGGACCCACAGATACGCAGTATTTT	CSASGGPTDTQYF
TRBV10-3	TRBJ2-1	NA	NA	TGTGCCATCAGTGAGCGCCCAGCGCCTTCCTACAATGAGCAGTTCTTC	CAISERPAPSYNEQFF
TRBV5-1	TRBJ2-1	NA	many	TGCGCCAGCAGCTTGGCAACCAGCGGATCCTACAATGAGCAGTTCTTC	CASSLATSGSYNEQFF
TRBV15	TRBJ1-1	NA	many	TGTGCCACCAGCAGAGTCCGGGCCAACACTGAAGCTTTCTTT	CATSRVRANTEAFF
TRBV20-1	TRBJ2-6	NA	many	TGCAGTGCTAGAGATTTAAGTGGGGCCAACGTCCTGACTTTC	CSARDLSGANVLTF
TRBV5-1	TRBJ2-5	TRBD2	NA	TGCGCCAGCAGCCCCCGAGGAGCGGGGATTGGCCAAGAGACCCAGTACTTC	CASSPRGAGIGQETQYF
TRBV27	TRBJ1-6	NA	many	TGTGCCAGCAGTTTATCGTCAGGCCTCTCTAATTCACCCCTCCACTTT	CASSLSSGLSNSPLHF
TRBV5-1	TRBJ2-7	NA	many	TGCGCCAGCAGCTTAAACTCCTTTTTCCCCTACGAGCAGTACTTC	CASSLNSFFPYEQYF
TRBV20-1	TRBJ2-7	TRBD2	many	TGCAGTGCTCCCGCGGACGGGACTAGGGGCGAGCAGTACTTC	CSAPADGTRGEQYF
TRBV12-3/TRBV12-4	TRBJ1-5	NA	NA	TGTGCCAGCAGTTTAAAGCTTGCAGGGAACCATCAGCCCCAGCATTTT	CASSLKLAGNHQPQHF
TRBV7-2	TRBJ2-5	TRBD2	many	TGTGCCAGCAGCAGGGGACTAGCGGGAGTGGAGACCCAGTACTTC	CASSRGLAGVETQYF
TRBV5-1	TRBJ2-7	TRBD1	NA	TGCGCCAGCCCCGGGACAGGGGCCTACGAGCAGTACTTC	CASPGTGAYEQYF